Reported below is one T cell receptor (beta chain). The antigen is not known. The data derive from a study of a mutant IDH1 vaccine in newly diagnosed glioma. The wider study: Pretreatment consisted of radiotherapy, temozolomide, or both, with most receiving both.

Findings of the study overall: There were vaccine-induced immune responses in just under 95% of the patients.

This table comes from immunoSEQ multiplex PCR, and its TCRdb copy is limited to in-frame clones, with some not included. The table includes almost 85,000 clones, roughly 85% detected once. The CDR3 consists of 13 residues. Germline V lookup: CDR1 MRHNA, CDR2 SNTAGT. V shed 2 bases and J shed 6 bases, with 5 bases lying between them. Time point of the sample: week 23, last vaccination. Every vaccine dose comprised 300 ug of mutant IDH1 20-mer peptide plus topical imiquimod. The sample in question was PBMCs, obtained from a glioma patient whose treatment included an IDH1 peptide vaccine. The chain couples TRBV6-4 to TRBJ1-6; D is undetermined. This TCR came from a man aged 25 to 45 with glioma. Some clones in this sample may be carry-over from other donors' samples. The CDR3 loop reads CASSDGSNSPLHF. CDR3 nucleotide sequence: TGTGCCAGCAGTGACGGGTCTAATTCACCCCTCCACTTT.